This TCR beta chain was captured by sequencing in a study of blood T cell repertoires in COVID-19. Study information: T cells, B-cell-depleted T cells, or PBMCs supplied cDNA or gDNA.

The CDR3 length is 15 residues. The ends lost 2 bases at V and 5 bases at J; junction bases unmatched: 5. Germline assignment: CDR1 MNHNY and CDR2 SVGAGI (reference sequence). Under the authors' procedure: Estimation of nucleated cell counts relied on the amplification of reference gene primers. Produced via immunoSEQ multiplex PCR; TCRdb's table is partial and in-frame only. For V, J and clone size, that table is used; D and trimming come from the DNA. The sample shows more than 120,000 clones, approximately 84% of them seen only once. Sequenced: peripheral blood. The genes are TRBV6-6 and TRBJ1-4; 7 bases fit TRBD1. This TCR was recovered from a human donor with acute or convalescent COVID-19. The donor label of this sample is uncertain. CDR3 DNA sequence: TGTGCCAGCAGTTACGGGGACAGATCCAATGAAAAACTGTTTTTT. Translating it yields CASSYGDRSNEKLFF.